Below are 13 T cell receptor beta chains sequenced from a single sample in a study of shared clonotypes between healthy human individuals. Here immunoSEQ multiplex PCR was the method, and the copy in TCRdb shows in-frame clones only, minus some. The sample carries 800,000 or so clones, just over 95% recorded once. The naive CD8 subset, CD45RO-negative cells positively selected for CCR7, excluded terminally differentiated effector memory CD45RA+ cells. Sequenced material: naive CD8+ T cells sorted from blood. The receptors come from a man under 40 in good health.

This chain connects TRBV5-4 to TRBJ2-3, with D uncertain. V lost 4 bases and J 0 bases, leaving 9 bases between the germline ends. CDR3 length equals 14 residues. Germline loops: CDR1 SGHNT, CDR2 YYREEE (reference sequence). CDR3 DNA sequence: TGTGCCAGCAGCCCGGCCGGCAGCACAGATACGCAGTATTTT. This sequence encodes CASSPAGSTDTQYF.

The CDR3 nucleotides are TGTGCCAGTAAGGGGACGGGACAGGGCATCTACGAGCAGTACTTC. Residues: CASKGTGQGIYEQYF. The chain carries TRBV28 and TRBJ2-7; 9 bases are a match to TRBD1. CDR1 and CDR2 from the germline V gene are MDHEN and SYDVKM. The length of the CDR3 is 15 residues. V was pared by 9 bases and J by 3 bases, with 12 bases of the junction left unmatched.

As to this clone: Other DNA variants within this sample encode the same CDR3. The rearrangement joins TRBV27 to TRBJ1-1; D uncertain. The CDR3 runs 13 residues. The V and J ends lost 5 bases and 1 base respectively, with 8 bases between them. Germline CDR1 MNHEY, CDR2 SMNVEV (reference sequence). The CDR3, as DNA: TGTGCCAGCAGTCTGAGTAAGAACACTGAAGCTTTCTTT. Its translation is CASSLSKNTEAFF.

V and J are TRBV6-5 and TRBJ2-7; D is perhaps TRBD1 or TRBD2 (5 bases each). The CDR3 sequence is 13 residues long. Trimming cost V 3 bases and J 6 bases, with 12 bases left between them. CDR1 and CDR2 from the germline V gene are MNHEY and SVGAGI. CDR3: CASSYGGGSEQYF. The CDR3 DNA sequence: TGTGCCAGCAGTTATGGTGGGGGTTCCGAGCAGTACTTC.

DNA of the CDR3: TGTGCCAGCAGTTTCACAGGGGATGGGAGTTATGGCTACACCTTC. It yields the protein CASSFTGDGSYGYTF. The rearrangement uses TRBV27 and TRBJ1-2; 7 bases line up with TRBD1. The trim removed 3 bases at V and 5 bases at J, leaving 9 bases unmatched. The CDR3 length is 15 residues. Germline V gene sequence: CDR1 MNHEY, CDR2 SMNVEV (reference sequence).

The genes are TRBV29-1 and TRBJ1-1; TRBD1 might be the D (5 bases). V was shortened by 3 bases and J by 0 bases, with 8 bases between the two germline ends. Germline CDR1 reads SQVTM; CDR2 reads ANQGSEA. There are 13 residues in the CDR3. DNA for the CDR3: TGCAGCGTTGATGGACACATGAACACTGAAGCTTTCTTT. This encodes CSVDGHMNTEAFF.

This chain links TRBV18 with TRBJ2-7, with a weak D call TRBD1 (7 bases). This CDR3 region has 16 residues. V lost 0 bases and J 1 base, leaving 13 bases between the germline ends. The germline V gene has CDR1 KGHSH and CDR2 LQKENI. The CDR3 nucleotides are TGTGCCAGCTCACCACCCCAGGGGGGTACATCCTACGAGCAGTACTTC. Encoded protein: CASSPPQGGTSYEQYF.

DNA of the CDR3: TGTGCCAGCAACCTTTCCTACGAGTCCCAGTATTTT. This translates into CASNLSYESQYF. The chain joins TRBV6-6 to TRBJ1-5; D gene ambiguous. The DNA end lines up better with TRBJ2-3; the J call may be wrong. The CDR3 is made up of 12 amino acids. Per the germline V gene, CDR1 is MNHNY and CDR2 is SVGAGI (reference sequence).

The rearrangement uses TRBV11-1 and TRBJ2-1; D is unresolved. V was clipped by 7 bases and J by 5 bases, with 15 bases between them. CDR1 is SGHAT and CDR2 is FQDESV in the germline V gene (reference sequence). The CDR3 is 14 amino acids. This CDR3 reads CASKEGRENNEQFF. CDR3 in DNA: TGTGCCAGCAAGGAAGGAAGGGAAAACAATGAGCAGTTCTTC.

The chain uses TRBV11-2 and TRBJ2-7; TRBD2 is a possible D gene (6 bases). This CDR3 is built from 14 residues. In germline, CDR1 is SGHAT, CDR2 FQNNGV. Trimming took off 10 bases at V and 2 bases at J, with 18 bases between the two ends. The CDR3 DNA sequence: TGTGCCACCGCGCAAGCGGGCCAGACCTACGAGCAGTACTTC. The encoded protein is CATAQAGQTYEQYF.

CDR3 coding DNA: TGTGCCACCAGCAGAGCCTCAGGGAGTGCGGGAGAGCGAGGGGAGCTGTTTTTT. As protein: CATSRASGSAGERGELFF. This rearrangement joins TRBV15 to TRBJ2-2; 7 bases are a match to TRBD2. The J segment lost 8 bases and the V segment lost 1 base, leaving 16 bases of the junction unmatched. CDR1 and CDR2 from the germline V gene are LNHNV and YYDKDF (reference sequence). The CDR3 covers 18 residues.

J is TRBJ2-1 and V is TRBV6-5; 8 positions agree with TRBD2. Trimming cost V 6 bases and J 1 base; bases outside gene matches: 2. Germline V gene lookup returns CDR1 MNHEY and CDR2 SVGAGI. This CDR3 contains 14 residues. CDR3 DNA: TGTGCCAGCAGGAGCGGGAGTTCCTACAATGAGCAGTTCTTC. Its protein is CASRSGSSYNEQFF.

The V and J genes are TRBV4-1 and TRBJ2-3; no firm D call. V gave up 0 bases and J gave up 4 bases, with 11 bases separating them. CDR1 and CDR2 (germline): MGHRA, YSYEKL. This CDR3 contains 15 residues. The CDR3 nucleotides read TGCGCCAGCAGCCAAGATCCGGTTCTGGCAGATACGCAGTATTTT. Its protein is CASSQDPVLADTQYF.